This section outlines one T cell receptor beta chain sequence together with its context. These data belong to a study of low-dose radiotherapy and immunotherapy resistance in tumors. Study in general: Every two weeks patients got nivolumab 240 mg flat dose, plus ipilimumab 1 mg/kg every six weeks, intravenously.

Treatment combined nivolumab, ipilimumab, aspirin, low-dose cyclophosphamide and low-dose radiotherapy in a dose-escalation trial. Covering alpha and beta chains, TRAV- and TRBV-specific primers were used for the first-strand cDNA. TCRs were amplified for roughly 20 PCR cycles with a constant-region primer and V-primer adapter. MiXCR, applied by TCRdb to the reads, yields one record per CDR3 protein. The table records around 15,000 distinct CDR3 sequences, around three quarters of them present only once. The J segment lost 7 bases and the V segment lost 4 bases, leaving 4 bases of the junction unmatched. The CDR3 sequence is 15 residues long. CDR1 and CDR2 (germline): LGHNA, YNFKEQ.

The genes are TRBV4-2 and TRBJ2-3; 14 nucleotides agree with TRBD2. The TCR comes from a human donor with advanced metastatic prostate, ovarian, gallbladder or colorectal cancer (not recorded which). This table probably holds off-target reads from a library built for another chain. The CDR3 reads CASSRLAGGPNTQYF. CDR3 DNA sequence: TGTGCCAGCAGCCGACTAGCGGGAGGGCCGAATACGCAGTATTTT.